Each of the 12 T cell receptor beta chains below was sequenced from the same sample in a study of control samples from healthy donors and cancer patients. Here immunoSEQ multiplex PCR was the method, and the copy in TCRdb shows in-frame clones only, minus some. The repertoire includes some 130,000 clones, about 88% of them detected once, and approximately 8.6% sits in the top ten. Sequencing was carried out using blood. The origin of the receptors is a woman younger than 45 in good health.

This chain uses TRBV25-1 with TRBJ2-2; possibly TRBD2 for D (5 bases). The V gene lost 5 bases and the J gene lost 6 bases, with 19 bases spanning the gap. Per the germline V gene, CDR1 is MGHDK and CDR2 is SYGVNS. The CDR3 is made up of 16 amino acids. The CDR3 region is CASSSPGVRLAGELFF. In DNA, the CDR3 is TGTGCCAGCAGTTCCCCCGGGGTAAGGTTGGCCGGGGAGCTGTTTTTT.

The DNA of the CDR3 is TGTGCCAGCAGCACCGGACAGGGTCGGGGCACTGAAGCTTTCTTT. Its protein is CASSTGQGRGTEAFF. The rearrangement joins TRBV5-6 to TRBJ1-1; 8 bases line up with TRBD1. The CDR3 consists of 15 residues. CDR1 and CDR2 (germline): SGHDT, YYEEEE. Trimming at V came to 4 bases and at J to 4 bases, leaving 9 bases not matched to a gene.

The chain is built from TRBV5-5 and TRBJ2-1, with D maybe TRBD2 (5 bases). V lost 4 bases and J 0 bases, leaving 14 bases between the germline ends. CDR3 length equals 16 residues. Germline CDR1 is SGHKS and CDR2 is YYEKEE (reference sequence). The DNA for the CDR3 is TGTGCCAGCAGCCCTAACCTAGCTAGCTCCTACAATGAGCAGTTCTTC. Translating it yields CASSPNLASSYNEQFF.

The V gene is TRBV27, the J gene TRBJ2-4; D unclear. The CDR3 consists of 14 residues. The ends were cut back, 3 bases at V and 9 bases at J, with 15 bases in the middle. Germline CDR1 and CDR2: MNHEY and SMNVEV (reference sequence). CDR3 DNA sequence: TGTGCCAGCAGTTTGGGTAGTCCTCTAGGCATTCAGTACTTC. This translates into CASSLGSPLGIQYF.

The CDR3: CASTMSVADFYNEQFF. DNA of the CDR3: TGTGCCAGCACCATGTCTGTGGCGGACTTCTACAATGAGCAGTTCTTC. The chain joins TRBV2 to TRBJ2-1; TRBD2 might be the D (5 bases). V was shortened by 7 bases and J by 3 bases, with 19 bases between the two germline ends. The V gene's germline CDR1 is SNHLY and CDR2 FYNNEI. CDR3 length equals 16 residues.

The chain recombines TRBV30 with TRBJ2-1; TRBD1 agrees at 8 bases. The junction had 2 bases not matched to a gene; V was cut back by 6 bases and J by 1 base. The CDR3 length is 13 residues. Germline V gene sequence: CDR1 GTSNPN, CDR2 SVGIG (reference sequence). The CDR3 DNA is TGTGCCTGCGGGACAGGTTCCTACAATGAGCAGTTCTTC. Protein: CACGTGSYNEQFF.

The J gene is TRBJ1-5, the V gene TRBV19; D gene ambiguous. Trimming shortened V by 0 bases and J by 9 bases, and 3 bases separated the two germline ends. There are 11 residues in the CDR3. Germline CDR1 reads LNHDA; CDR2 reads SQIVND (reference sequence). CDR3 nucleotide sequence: TGTGCCAGTAGTATAGAAGGGCCCCAGCATTTT. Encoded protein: CASSIEGPQHF.

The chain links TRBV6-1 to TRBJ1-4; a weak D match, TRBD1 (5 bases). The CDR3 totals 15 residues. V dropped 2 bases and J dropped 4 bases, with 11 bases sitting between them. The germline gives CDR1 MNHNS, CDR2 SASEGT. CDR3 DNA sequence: TGTGCCAGCAGTGAATCGGGGGTAAATAATGAAAAACTGTTTTTT. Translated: CASSESGVNNEKLFF.

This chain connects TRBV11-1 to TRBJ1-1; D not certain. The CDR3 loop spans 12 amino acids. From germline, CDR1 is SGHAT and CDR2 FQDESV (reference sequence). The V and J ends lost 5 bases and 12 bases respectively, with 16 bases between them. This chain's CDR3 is CASSLPRRSPFF. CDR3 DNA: TGTGCCAGCAGCCTCCCCCGGCGCTCGCCTTTCTTT.

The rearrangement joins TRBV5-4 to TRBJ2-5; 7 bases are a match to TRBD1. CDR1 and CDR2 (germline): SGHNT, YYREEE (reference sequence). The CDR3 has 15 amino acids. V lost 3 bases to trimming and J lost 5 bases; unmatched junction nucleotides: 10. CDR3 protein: CASSSEYRGQETQYF. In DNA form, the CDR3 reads TGTGCCAGCAGCTCAGAGTACAGGGGTCAGGAGACCCAGTACTTC.

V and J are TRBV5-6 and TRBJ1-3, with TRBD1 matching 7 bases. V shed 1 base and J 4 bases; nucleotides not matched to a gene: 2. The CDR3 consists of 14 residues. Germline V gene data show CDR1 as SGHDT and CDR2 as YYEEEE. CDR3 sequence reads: CASSLRQGGNTIYF. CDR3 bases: TGTGCCAGCAGCTTGAGACAGGGAGGAAACACCATATATTTT.

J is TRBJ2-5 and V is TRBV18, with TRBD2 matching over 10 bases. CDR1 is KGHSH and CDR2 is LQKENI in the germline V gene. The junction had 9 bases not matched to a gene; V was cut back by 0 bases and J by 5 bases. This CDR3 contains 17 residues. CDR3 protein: CASSPPVAGGSRETQYF. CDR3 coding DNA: TGTGCCAGCTCACCACCTGTAGCGGGAGGCTCCCGGGAGACCCAGTACTTC. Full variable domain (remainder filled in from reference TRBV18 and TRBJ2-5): NAGVMQNPRHLVRRRGQEARLRCSPMKGHSHVYWYRQLPEEGLKFMVYLQKENIIDESGMPKERFSAEFPKEGPSILRIQQVVRGDSAAYFCASSPPVAGGSRETQYFGPGTRLLVL.